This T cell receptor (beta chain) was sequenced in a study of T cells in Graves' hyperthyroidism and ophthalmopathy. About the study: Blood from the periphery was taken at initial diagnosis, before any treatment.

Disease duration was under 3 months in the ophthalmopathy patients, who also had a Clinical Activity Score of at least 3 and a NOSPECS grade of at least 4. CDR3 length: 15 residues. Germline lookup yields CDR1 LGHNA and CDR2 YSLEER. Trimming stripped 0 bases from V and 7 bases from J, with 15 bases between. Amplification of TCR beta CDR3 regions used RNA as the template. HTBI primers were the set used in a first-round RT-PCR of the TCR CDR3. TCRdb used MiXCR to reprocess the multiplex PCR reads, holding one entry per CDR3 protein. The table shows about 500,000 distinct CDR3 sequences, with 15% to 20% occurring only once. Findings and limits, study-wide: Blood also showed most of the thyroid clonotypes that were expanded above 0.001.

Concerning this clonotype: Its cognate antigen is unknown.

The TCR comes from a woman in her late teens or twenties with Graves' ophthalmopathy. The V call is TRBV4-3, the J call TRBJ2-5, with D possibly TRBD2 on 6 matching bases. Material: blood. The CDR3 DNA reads TGCGCCAGCAGCCAAGATCTGGGCGCGGAGGGGACCCAGTACTTC. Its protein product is CASSQDLGAEGTQYF.